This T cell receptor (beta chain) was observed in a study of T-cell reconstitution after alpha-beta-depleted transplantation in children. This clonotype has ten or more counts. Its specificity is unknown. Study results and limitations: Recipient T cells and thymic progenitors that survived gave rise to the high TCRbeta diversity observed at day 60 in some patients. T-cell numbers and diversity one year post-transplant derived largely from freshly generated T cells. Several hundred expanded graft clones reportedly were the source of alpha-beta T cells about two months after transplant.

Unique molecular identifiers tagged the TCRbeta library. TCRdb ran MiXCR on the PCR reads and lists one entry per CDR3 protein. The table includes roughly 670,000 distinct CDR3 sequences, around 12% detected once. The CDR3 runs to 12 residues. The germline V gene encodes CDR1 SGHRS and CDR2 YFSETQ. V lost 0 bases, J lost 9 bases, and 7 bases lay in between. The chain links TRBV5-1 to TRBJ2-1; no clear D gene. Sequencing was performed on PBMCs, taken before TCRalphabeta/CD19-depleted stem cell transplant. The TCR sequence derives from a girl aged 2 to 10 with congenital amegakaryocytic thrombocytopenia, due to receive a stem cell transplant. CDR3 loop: CASSLVGSEQFF. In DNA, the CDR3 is TGCGCCAGCAGCTTGGTGGGCAGTGAGCAGTTCTTC. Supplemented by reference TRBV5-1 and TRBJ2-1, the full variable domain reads KAGVTQTPRYLIKTRGQQVTLSCSPISGHRSVSWYQQTPGQGLQFLFEYFSETQRNKGNFPGRFSGRQFSNSRSEMNVSTLELGDSALYLCASSLVGSEQFFGPGTRLTVL.